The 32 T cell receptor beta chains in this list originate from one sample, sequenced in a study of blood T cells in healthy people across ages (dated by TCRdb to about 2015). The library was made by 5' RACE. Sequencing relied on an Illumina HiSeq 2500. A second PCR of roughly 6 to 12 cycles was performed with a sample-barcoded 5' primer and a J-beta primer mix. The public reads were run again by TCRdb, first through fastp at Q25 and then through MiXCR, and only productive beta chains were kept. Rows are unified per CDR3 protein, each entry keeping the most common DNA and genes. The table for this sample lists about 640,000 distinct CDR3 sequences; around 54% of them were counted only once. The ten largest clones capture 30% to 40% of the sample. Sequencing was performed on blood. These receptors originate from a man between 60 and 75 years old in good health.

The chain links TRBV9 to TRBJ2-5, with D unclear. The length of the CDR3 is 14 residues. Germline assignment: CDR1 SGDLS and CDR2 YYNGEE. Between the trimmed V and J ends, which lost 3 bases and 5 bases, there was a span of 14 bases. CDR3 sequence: CASSARRGLETQYF. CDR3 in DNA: TGTGCCAGCAGCGCGAGACGCGGTTTGGAGACCCAGTACTTC.

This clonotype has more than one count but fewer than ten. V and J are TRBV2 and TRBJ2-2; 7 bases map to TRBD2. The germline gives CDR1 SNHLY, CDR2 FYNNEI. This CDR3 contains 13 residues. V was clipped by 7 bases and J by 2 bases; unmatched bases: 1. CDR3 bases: TGTGCCAGCAAGCGGGGTAACACCGGGGAGCTGTTTTTT. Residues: CASKRGNTGELFF.

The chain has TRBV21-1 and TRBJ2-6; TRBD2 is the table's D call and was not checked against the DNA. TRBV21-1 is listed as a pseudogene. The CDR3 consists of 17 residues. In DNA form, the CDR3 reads TGTGCCAGCAGTCTCGCGCGGGTTATCACCGGGGCCAACGTCCTGACTTTC. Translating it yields CASSLARVITGANVLTF.

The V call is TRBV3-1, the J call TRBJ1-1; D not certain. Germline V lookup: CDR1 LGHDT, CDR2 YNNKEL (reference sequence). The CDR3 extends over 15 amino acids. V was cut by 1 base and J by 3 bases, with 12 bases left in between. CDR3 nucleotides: TGTGCCAGCAGCCAAGGGCCGGGAGTGCACACTGAAGCTTTCTTT. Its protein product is CASSQGPGVHTEAFF.

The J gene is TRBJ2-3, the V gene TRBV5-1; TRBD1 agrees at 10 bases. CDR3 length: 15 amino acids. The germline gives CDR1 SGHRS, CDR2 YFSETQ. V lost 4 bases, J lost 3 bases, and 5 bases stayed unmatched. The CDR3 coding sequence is TGCGCCAGCAGCGACGGACAGGGGGTAACAGATACGCAGTATTTT. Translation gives CASSDGQGVTDTQYF.

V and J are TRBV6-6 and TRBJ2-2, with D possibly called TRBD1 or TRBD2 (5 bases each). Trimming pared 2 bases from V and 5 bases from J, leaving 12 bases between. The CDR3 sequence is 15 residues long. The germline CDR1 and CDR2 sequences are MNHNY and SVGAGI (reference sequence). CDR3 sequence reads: CASSYRGEGTGELFF. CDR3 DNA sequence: TGTGCCAGCAGTTACAGGGGTGAGGGGACCGGGGAGCTGTTTTTT.

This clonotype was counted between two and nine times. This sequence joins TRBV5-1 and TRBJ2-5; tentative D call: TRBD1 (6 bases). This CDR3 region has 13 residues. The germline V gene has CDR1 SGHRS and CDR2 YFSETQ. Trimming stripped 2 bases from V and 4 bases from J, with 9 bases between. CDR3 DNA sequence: TGCGCCAGCAGCTTTGTACAGGGAGAGACCCAGTACTTC. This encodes CASSFVQGETQYF.

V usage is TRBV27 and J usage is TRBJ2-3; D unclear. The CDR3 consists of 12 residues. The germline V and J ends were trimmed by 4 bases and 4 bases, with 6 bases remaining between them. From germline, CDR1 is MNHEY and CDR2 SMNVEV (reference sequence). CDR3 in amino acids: CASSSVADTQYF. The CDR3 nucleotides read TGTGCCAGCAGTTCCGTTGCAGATACGCAGTATTTT.

The CDR3 region is CSAQPSGSPGQFF. The CDR3 DNA reads as TGCAGCGCCCAACCTTCGGGGTCCCCAGGGCAGTTCTTC. This chain joins TRBV29-1 and TRBJ2-1; maybe TRBD2 (5 bases). Germline-derived CDR1 and CDR2 are SQVTM and ANQGSEA. Trimming pared 7 bases from V and 12 bases from J, leaving 22 bases between. This CDR3 has 13 amino acids.

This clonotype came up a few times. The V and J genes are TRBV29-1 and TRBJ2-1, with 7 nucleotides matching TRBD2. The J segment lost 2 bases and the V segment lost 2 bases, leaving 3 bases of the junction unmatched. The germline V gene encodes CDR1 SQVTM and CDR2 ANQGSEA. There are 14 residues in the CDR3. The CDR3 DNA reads TGCAGCGTTGAATTGGGGGGGGCCTACAATGAGCAGTTCTTC. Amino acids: CSVELGGAYNEQFF.

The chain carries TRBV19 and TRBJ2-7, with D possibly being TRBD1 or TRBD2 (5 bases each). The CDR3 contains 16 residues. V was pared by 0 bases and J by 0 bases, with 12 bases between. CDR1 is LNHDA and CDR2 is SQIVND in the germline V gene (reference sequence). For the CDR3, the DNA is TGTGCCAGTAGTATAGACGGGACGGAGAGCTCCTACGAGCAGTACTTC. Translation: CASSIDGTESSYEQYF.

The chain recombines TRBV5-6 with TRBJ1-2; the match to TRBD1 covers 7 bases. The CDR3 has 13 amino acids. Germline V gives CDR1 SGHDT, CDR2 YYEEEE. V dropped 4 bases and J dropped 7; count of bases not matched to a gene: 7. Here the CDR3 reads CASSRKTGSGYTF. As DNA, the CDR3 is TGTGCCAGCAGCCGGAAGACAGGGTCTGGCTACACCTTC.

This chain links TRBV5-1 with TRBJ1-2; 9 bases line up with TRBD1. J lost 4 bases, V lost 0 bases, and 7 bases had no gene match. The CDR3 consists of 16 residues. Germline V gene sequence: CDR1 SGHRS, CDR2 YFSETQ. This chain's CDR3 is CASSLVPTGGFYGYTF. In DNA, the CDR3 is TGCGCCAGCAGCTTGGTCCCGACAGGGGGTTTCTATGGCTACACCTTC.

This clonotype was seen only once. The CDR3 DNA sequence: TGCGCCAGCAGAGGGACTAGCGGGGGCTACAATGAGCAGTTCTTC. Translating gives CASRGTSGGYNEQFF. The gene calls are TRBV5-1 and TRBJ2-1; 14 nucleotides align to TRBD2. In germline, CDR1 is SGHRS, CDR2 YFSETQ. The junction had 1 base not matched to a gene; V was cut back by 5 bases and J by 3 bases. The CDR3 extends over 15 amino acids.

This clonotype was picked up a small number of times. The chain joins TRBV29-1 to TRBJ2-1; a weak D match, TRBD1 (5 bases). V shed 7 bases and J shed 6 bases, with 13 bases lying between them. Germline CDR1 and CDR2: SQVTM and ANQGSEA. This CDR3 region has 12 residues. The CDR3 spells CSDSRVSNEQFF. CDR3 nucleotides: TGCAGCGATTCCAGGGTTAGCAATGAGCAGTTCTTC.

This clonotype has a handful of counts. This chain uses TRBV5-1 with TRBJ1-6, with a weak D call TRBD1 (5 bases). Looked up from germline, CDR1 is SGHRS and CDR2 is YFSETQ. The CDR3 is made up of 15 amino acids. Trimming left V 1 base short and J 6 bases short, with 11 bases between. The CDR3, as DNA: TGCGCCAGCAGCTTGCAGGGTCCTCCTAATTCACCCCTCCACTTT. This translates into CASSLQGPPNSPLHF.

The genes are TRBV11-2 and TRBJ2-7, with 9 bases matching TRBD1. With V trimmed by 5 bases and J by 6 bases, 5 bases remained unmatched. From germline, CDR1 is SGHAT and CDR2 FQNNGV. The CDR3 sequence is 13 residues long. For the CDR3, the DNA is TGTGCCAGCAGCCCTGTGACAGGGGGCGAGCAGTACTTC. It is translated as CASSPVTGGEQYF.

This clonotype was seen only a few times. The DNA of the CDR3 is TGTGCCAGCAGCGTAGCTGGGGGGGTCGCGGACCAACAGTACTTC. The encoded protein is CASSVAGGVADQQYF. The rearrangement uses TRBV9 and TRBJ2-4, with 7 bases identical to TRBD2. The CDR3 runs to 15 residues. The J segment lost 13 bases and the V segment lost 0 bases, leaving 13 bases of the junction unmatched. CDR1 and CDR2 (germline): SGDLS, YYNGEE.

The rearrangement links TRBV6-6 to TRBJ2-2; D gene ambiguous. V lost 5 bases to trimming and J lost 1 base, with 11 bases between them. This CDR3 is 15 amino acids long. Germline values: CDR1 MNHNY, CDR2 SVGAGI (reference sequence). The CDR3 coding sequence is TGTGCCAGCAGTCACCGGACGGGGAACACCGGGGAGCTGTTTTTT. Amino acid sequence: CASSHRTGNTGELFF.

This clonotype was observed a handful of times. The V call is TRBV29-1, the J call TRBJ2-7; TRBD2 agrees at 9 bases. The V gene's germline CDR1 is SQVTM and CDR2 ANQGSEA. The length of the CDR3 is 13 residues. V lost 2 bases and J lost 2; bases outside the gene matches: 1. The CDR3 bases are TGCAGCGTTGAACTAGCGGGACCCTACGAGCAGTACTTC. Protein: CSVELAGPYEQYF.

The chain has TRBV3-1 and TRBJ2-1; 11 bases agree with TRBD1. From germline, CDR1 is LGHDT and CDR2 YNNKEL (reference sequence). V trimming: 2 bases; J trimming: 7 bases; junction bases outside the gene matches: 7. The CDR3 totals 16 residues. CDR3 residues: CASSQRRGQGENEQFF. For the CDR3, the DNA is TGTGCCAGCAGCCAACGTAGGGGACAGGGGGAGAATGAGCAGTTCTTC.

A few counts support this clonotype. CDR3 sequence: CASSQDGVAGRHQYF. CDR3 nucleotide sequence: TGTGCCAGCAGCCAAGACGGAGTAGCGGGGCGCCACCAGTACTTC. The V gene is TRBV3-1, the J gene TRBJ2-7, with 8 bases that match TRBD2. CDR1 is LGHDT and CDR2 is YNNKEL in the germline V gene (reference sequence). The CDR3 contains 15 residues. Trimming removed 0 bases from V and 10 bases from J; junction bases left unmatched: 11.

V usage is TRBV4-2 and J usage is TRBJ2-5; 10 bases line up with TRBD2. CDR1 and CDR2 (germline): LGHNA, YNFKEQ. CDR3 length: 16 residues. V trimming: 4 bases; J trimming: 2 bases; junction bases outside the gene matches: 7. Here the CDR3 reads CASSPKSGGVQETQYF. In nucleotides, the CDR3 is TGTGCCAGCAGCCCTAAAAGCGGGGGGGTGCAAGAGACCCAGTACTTC.

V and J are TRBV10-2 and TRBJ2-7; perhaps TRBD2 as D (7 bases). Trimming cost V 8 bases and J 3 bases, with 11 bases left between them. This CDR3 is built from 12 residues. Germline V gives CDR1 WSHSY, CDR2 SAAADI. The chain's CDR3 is CASAGAFYEQYF. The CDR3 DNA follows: TGCGCCAGCGCGGGGGCCTTCTACGAGCAGTACTTC.

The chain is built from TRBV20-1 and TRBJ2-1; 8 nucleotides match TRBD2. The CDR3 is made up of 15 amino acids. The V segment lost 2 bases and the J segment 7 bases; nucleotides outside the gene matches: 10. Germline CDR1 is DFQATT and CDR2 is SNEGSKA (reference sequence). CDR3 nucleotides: TGCAGTGCTAGAAAGGTCCGGGGGGGCGGGAATGAGCAGTTCTTC. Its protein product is CSARKVRGGGNEQFF.

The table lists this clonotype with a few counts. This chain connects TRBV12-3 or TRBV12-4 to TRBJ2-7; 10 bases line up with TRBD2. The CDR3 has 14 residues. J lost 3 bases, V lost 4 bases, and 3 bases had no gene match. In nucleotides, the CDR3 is TGTGCCAGCAGTTCACTAGCGGGGATCTACGAGCAGTACTTC. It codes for CASSSLAGIYEQYF.

CDR3 amino acids: CASRRDSRQTYTF. In DNA, the CDR3 is TGTGCCAGCAGGCGGGACAGCCGCCAAACCTACACCTTC. V usage is TRBV2 and J usage is TRBJ1-2, with 7 bases lining up with TRBD1. Germline values: CDR1 SNHLY, CDR2 FYNNEI. This CDR3 has 13 residues. V lost 6 bases, J lost 10 bases, and 11 bases stayed unmatched.

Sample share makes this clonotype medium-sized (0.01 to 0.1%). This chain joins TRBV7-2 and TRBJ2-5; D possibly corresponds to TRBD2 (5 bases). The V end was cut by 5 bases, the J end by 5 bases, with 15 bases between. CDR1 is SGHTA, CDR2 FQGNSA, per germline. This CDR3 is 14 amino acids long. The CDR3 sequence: CASSLTGNGETQYF. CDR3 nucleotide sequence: TGTGCCAGCAGCCTCACCGGGAACGGGGAGACCCAGTACTTC.

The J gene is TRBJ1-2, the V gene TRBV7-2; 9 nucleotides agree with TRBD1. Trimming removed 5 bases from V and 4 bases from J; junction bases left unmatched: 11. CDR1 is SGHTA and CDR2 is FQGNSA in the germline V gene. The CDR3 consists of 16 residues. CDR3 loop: CASSAYRDRAIYGYTF. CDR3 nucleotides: TGTGCCAGCAGCGCATACCGGGACAGGGCTATCTATGGCTACACCTTC.

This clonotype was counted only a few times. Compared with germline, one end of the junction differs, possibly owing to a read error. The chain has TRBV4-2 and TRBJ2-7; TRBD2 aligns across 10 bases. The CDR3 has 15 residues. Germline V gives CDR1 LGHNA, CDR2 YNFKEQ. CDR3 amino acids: CASSQAGGNSDEQYF. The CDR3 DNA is TGTGCCAGCAGTCAAGCGGGGGGGAACTCCGACGAGCAGTACTTC.

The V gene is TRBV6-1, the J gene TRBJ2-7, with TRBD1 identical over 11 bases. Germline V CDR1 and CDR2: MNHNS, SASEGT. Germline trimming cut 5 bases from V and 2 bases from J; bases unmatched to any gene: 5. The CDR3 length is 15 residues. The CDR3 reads CASSRPGQGAYEQYF. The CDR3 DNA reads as TGTGCCAGCAGTAGACCGGGACAGGGGGCCTACGAGCAGTACTTC.

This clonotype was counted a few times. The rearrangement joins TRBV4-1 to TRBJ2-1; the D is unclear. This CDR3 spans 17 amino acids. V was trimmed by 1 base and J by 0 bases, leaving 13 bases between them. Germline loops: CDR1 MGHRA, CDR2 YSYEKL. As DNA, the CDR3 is TGCGCCAGCAGCCAAGGACTTCAGGAGAACTCCTACAATGAGCAGTTCTTC. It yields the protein CASSQGLQENSYNEQFF.